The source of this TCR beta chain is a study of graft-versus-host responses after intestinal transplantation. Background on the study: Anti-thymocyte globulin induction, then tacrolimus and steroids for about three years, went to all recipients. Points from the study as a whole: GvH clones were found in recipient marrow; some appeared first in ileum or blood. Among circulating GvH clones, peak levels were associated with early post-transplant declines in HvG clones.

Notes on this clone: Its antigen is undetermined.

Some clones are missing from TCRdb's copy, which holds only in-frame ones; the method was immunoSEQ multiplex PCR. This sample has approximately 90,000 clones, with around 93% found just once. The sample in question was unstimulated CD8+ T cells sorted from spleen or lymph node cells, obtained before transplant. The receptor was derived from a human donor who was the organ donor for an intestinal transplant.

The CDR3 reads CASSVGQGDQPQHF. In DNA form, the CDR3 reads TGTGCCAGCAGCGTCGGTCAGGGTGATCAGCCCCAGCATTTT. The V gene is TRBV9, the J gene TRBJ1-5; the D gene is possibly TRBD1 (5 bases). The CDR3 consists of 14 residues. Germline CDR1 and CDR2: SGDLS and YYNGEE. Trimming left V 2 bases short and J 5 bases short, with 11 bases between.